Listed here is a single T cell receptor beta chain. The record originates from a study of shared clonotypes between healthy human individuals. V lost 5 bases and J 7 bases, leaving 14 bases between the germline ends. The CDR3 loop spans 13 amino acids. In germline, CDR1 is SEHNR, CDR2 FQNEAQ (reference sequence). TCRdb's copy holds only in-frame clones and misses some; the assay was immunoSEQ multiplex PCR. The sample has around 700,000 clones, approximately 74% seen once; the top ten hold 1.5% to 2%. The rearrangement uses TRBV7-9 and TRBJ1-1; D uncertain. The sequence came from a young woman in good health. The sample comprised memory CD4+ T cells sorted from blood. The subset: CD45RA-negative fraction. The CDR3 nucleotides are TGTGCCAGCAGCCTCCGGGGTGAAGGTGAAGCTTTCTTT. It codes for CASSLRGEGEAFF.